Shown below are 30 T cell receptor beta chains from a single sample sequenced in a study of cytomegalovirus exposure and HLA in healthy donors. The primer mix had 60 Vbeta and 13 Jbeta primers. Some clones are missing from TCRdb's copy, which holds only in-frame ones; the method was immunoSEQ multiplex PCR. The repertoire consists of under 200,000 clones, with around four fifths occurring once and the leading ten covering roughly 7.3%. The specimen sequenced was PBMCs. The receptors originated from a male donor in good health and CMV-seropositive.

This chain joins TRBV11-2 and TRBJ2-5; weak D call: TRBD1 (6 bases). The V end lost 2 bases, the J end lost 4 bases, and 8 bases lay between the germline ends. Looked up from germline, CDR1 is SGHAT and CDR2 is FQNNGV. The CDR3 extends over 13 amino acids. DNA for the CDR3: TGTGCCAGCAGCTTACGACAGGTAGAGACCCAGTACTTC. This gives the protein CASSLRQVETQYF.

CDR3 loop: CASSVSDFTGELFF. The CDR3 DNA follows: TGTGCCAGCAGTGTATCAGATTTCACCGGGGAGCTGTTTTTT. This chain links TRBV2 with TRBJ2-2; D unclear. This CDR3 is 14 amino acids long. Trimming pared 4 bases from V and 4 bases from J, leaving 10 bases between. The germline V gene has CDR1 SNHLY and CDR2 FYNNEI.

This chain links TRBV6-4 with TRBJ2-6, with a tentative D call TRBD2 (5 bases). Germline-derived CDR1 and CDR2 are MRHNA and SNTAGT. The CDR3 contains 15 residues. The V end was cut by 2 bases, the J end by 0 bases, with 5 bases between. The CDR3 spells CASSDEGSGANVLTF. CDR3 DNA sequence: TGTGCCAGCAGTGACGAGGGCTCTGGGGCCAACGTCCTGACTTTC.

This sequence joins TRBV7-9 and TRBJ1-1; weak D call: TRBD1 (6 bases). CDR1 SEHNR and CDR2 FQNEAQ come from the germline V gene (reference sequence). V was trimmed by 1 base and J by 11 bases, leaving 14 bases between them. The CDR3 sequence is 13 residues long. The CDR3 DNA is TGTGCCAGCAGCTTAGGCGACAGGAGTAGGGCTTTCTTT. Translated, it gives CASSLGDRSRAFF. The whole variable domain, filled in from reference TRBV7-9 and TRBJ1-1, reads DTGVSQNPRHKITKRGQNVTFRCDPISEHNRLYWYRQTLGQGPEFLTYFQNEAQLEKSRLLSDRFSAERPKGSFSTLEIQRTEQGDSAMYLCASSLGDRSRAFFGQGTRLTVV.

The J gene is TRBJ2-6, the V gene TRBV30, with a possible D match to TRBD1 (6 bases). Germline assignment: CDR1 GTSNPN and CDR2 SVGIG (reference sequence). This CDR3 comprises 16 residues. V was shortened by 3 bases and J by 1 base, with 13 bases between the two germline ends. CDR3 protein: CAWRKTGGSGANVLTF. CDR3 DNA sequence: TGTGCCTGGAGAAAGACAGGTGGGTCTGGGGCCAACGTCCTGACTTTC.

V and J are TRBV9 and TRBJ2-7; D may be TRBD2 (6 bases). V lost 0 bases and J 3 bases, leaving 16 bases between the germline ends. The germline V gene has CDR1 SGDLS and CDR2 YYNGEE. The CDR3 contains 16 residues. The CDR3 loop is CASSVGVGEDGYEQYF. DNA of the CDR3: TGTGCCAGCAGCGTAGGGGTAGGGGAGGATGGCTACGAGCAGTACTTC.

This clone appeared a single time. This rearrangement joins TRBV7-6 to TRBJ2-1; 11 bases are shared with TRBD2. The J segment lost 9 bases and the V segment lost 5 bases, leaving 12 bases of the junction unmatched. The CDR3 has 16 residues. Germline CDR1 SGHVS, CDR2 FNYEAQ. DNA of the CDR3: TGTGCCAGCAGCCCAGTCAGGGCTAGCGGGGGGCCTGAGCAGTTCTTC. The encoded protein is CASSPVRASGGPEQFF.

This CDR3 is CSVEMEEGYRCEQYF. The CDR3 nucleotides are TGCAGCGTTGAAATGGAGGAGGGGTACCGATGCGAGCAGTACTTC. J is TRBJ2-7 and V is TRBV29-1; D is possibly TRBD2 (6 bases). CDR1 is SQVTM, CDR2 ANQGSEA, per germline. The CDR3 contains 15 residues. Trimming pared 2 bases from V and 6 bases from J, leaving 20 bases between.

The genes are TRBV7-2 and TRBJ2-3; 10 positions agree with TRBD2. There are 15 residues in the CDR3. Losses at the gene ends were 5 bases for V and 4 bases for J; bases not matched to a gene: 6. Germline CDR1 is SGHTA and CDR2 is FQGNSA. This chain's CDR3 is CASSPSGGAADTQYF. CDR3 bases: TGTGCCAGCAGCCCCAGCGGGGGGGCCGCAGATACGCAGTATTTT.

CDR3 sequence reads: CASSSRTVRNNSPLHF. CDR3 sequence (DNA): TGTGCCAGCAGCTCGCGGACAGTCAGGAATAATTCACCCCTCCACTTT. The chain links TRBV5-4 to TRBJ1-6; possibly TRBD1 for D (6 bases). The CDR3 length is 16 residues. Trimming removed 3 bases from V and 5 bases from J, with 15 bases in between. Germline V gene sequence: CDR1 SGHNT, CDR2 YYREEE (reference sequence).

V usage is TRBV6-1 and J usage is TRBJ1-4; D not resolved. CDR3 length: 14 residues. Germline CDR1 MNHNS, CDR2 SASEGT. The V and J ends lost 10 bases and 0 bases respectively, with 12 bases between them. CDR3 in amino acids: CATAGGPTNEKLFF. CDR3 nucleotides: TGTGCCACCGCGGGAGGCCCAACTAATGAAAAACTGTTTTTT.

The V call is TRBV5-1, the J call TRBJ1-3; D might be TRBD1 (5 bases). The CDR3 consists of 14 residues. Trimming stripped 3 bases from V and 4 bases from J, with 11 bases between. CDR1 is SGHRS, CDR2 YFSETQ, per germline. CDR3 coding DNA: TGCGCCAGCAGCTACGGGGGAGAGGGAAACACCATATATTTT. Amino acid sequence: CASSYGGEGNTIYF.

CDR3 nucleotides: TGTGCCATCAGTGAAAGGGACAGGTTCAATGAGCAGTTCTTC. This gives the protein CAISERDRFNEQFF. The chain carries TRBV10-3 and TRBJ2-1; 8 bases align to TRBD1. The CDR3 has 14 amino acids. J lost 6 bases, V lost 3 bases, and 4 bases had no gene match. The germline V gene has CDR1 ENHRY and CDR2 SYGVKD.

This clone was observed a handful of times. This rearrangement joins TRBV5-4 to TRBJ1-1; the D gene is possibly TRBD1 (5 bases). CDR1 and CDR2 from the germline V gene are SGHNT and YYREEE (reference sequence). With 0 bases removed from V and 0 bases from J, the gap between germline ends came to 6 bases. This CDR3 is built from 14 residues. CDR3 protein: CASSLDRMNTEAFF. The CDR3 DNA is TGTGCCAGCAGCTTGGACAGGATGAACACTGAAGCTTTCTTT.

This sequence joins TRBV10-3 and TRBJ1-5; D possibly corresponds to TRBD1 (5 bases). V was clipped by 11 bases and J by 7 bases, with 15 bases between them. Germline assignment: CDR1 ENHRY and CDR2 SYGVKD. CDR3 size: 12 residues. This CDR3 is CAVGHNNQPQHF. CDR3 coding DNA: TGTGCCGTAGGACACAACAACCAGCCCCAGCATTTT.

This rearrangement joins TRBV2 to TRBJ2-1; the match to TRBD2 covers 9 bases. Germline CDR1 and CDR2: SNHLY and FYNNEI. V dropped 3 bases and J dropped 4; count of bases not matched to a gene: 4. This CDR3 spans 15 amino acids. CDR3: CASSEERGAYNEQFF. The DNA of the CDR3 is TGTGCCAGCAGTGAGGAGCGGGGGGCTTACAATGAGCAGTTCTTC.

In the case of this clone: This sample includes further DNA sequences coding for the same CDR3. This chain joins TRBV18 and TRBJ1-4; a weak D match, TRBD1 (5 bases). Germline V gene sequence: CDR1 KGHSH, CDR2 LQKENI. The CDR3 is made up of 13 amino acids. Trimming removed 1 base at V and 5 bases at J, with 5 bases between. CDR3 sequence: CASSPRGNEKLFF. CDR3 sequence (DNA): TGTGCCAGCTCACCACGGGGCAATGAAAAACTGTTTTTT.

This clone showed up just once. The chain links TRBV7-2 to TRBJ1-3; 8 positions agree with TRBD1. The germline gives CDR1 SGHTA, CDR2 FQGNSA. The CDR3 consists of 15 residues. J was trimmed by 2 bases and V by 5 bases; bases with no gene match: 5. This CDR3 reads CASSRRGQAGNTIYF. CDR3 sequence (DNA): TGTGCCAGCAGCCGCAGGGGGCAAGCTGGAAACACCATATATTTT.

This clone has just a few counts. The chain combines TRBV11-2 with TRBJ2-7; D ambiguous. In germline, CDR1 is SGHAT, CDR2 FQNNGV. This CDR3 contains 13 residues. Trimming shortened V by 0 bases and J by 7 bases, and 10 bases separated the two germline ends. The CDR3: CASSLDLMHEQYF. The CDR3 DNA is TGTGCCAGCAGCTTAGATCTAATGCATGAGCAGTACTTC. The full variable domain, its missing parts supplied by reference TRBV11-2 and TRBJ2-7, is EAGVAQSPRYKIIEKRQSVAFWCNPISGHATLYWYQQILGQGPKLLIQFQNNGVVDDSQLPKDRFSAERLKGVDSTLKIQPAKLEDSAVYLCASSLDLMHEQYFGPGTRLTVT.

This chain connects TRBV19 to TRBJ1-6, with 11 bases that match TRBD1. This CDR3 comprises 17 residues. Trimming took 8 bases from V and 4 from J; bases not matched to a gene: 10. Germline values: CDR1 LNHDA, CDR2 SQIVND (reference sequence). The chain's CDR3 is CASVVEWDRGYNSPLHF. CDR3 nucleotides: TGTGCCAGTGTCGTTGAGTGGGACAGGGGGTATAATTCACCCCTCCACTTT. The variable domain in full, with the rest retrieved from reference TRBV19 and TRBJ1-6, is DGGITQSPKYLFRKEGQNVTLSCEQNLNHDAMYWYRQDPGQGLRLIYYSQIVNDFQKGDIAEGYSVSREKKESFPLTVTSAQKNPTAFYLCASVVEWDRGYNSPLHFGNGTRLTVT.

V is TRBV18 and J is TRBJ1-1; D unresolved. The V and J ends lost 3 bases and 4 bases respectively, with 12 bases between them. In germline, CDR1 is KGHSH, CDR2 LQKENI. This CDR3 comprises 14 residues. For the CDR3, the DNA is TGTGCCAGCTCACCCGGAGGATTTGGCACTGAAGCTTTCTTT. This codes for CASSPGGFGTEAFF.

This clone was counted a few times. The rearrangement uses TRBV4-3 and TRBJ2-1; 9 bases align to TRBD1. The length of the CDR3 is 16 residues. CDR1 is LGHNA, CDR2 YSLEER, per germline. V lost 2 bases, J lost 1 base, and 3 bases stayed unmatched. CDR3 nucleotides: TGCGCCAGCAGCCAATCGACAGGGGGTTCCTACAATGAGCAGTTCTTC. Amino acids: CASSQSTGGSYNEQFF.

This clone was recorded once. The genes are TRBV7-6 and TRBJ1-6, with a possible D match to TRBD1 (5 bases). Germline values: CDR1 SGHVS, CDR2 FNYEAQ. The CDR3 is made up of 13 amino acids. Trimming shortened V by 4 bases and J by 11 bases, and 12 bases separated the two germline ends. In DNA, the CDR3 is TGTGCCAGCAGCTGGGGAGGGGAGGCACCCCTCCACTTT. Its translation: CASSWGGEAPLHF.

This clone was recorded a few times. The chain uses TRBV7-8 and TRBJ1-2, with a weak D call TRBD1 (5 bases). The CDR3 has 16 residues. CDR1 and CDR2 from the germline V gene are SGHVS and FQNEAQ. V lost 5 bases and J lost 3, with 19 bases in between. The CDR3 protein is CASSRQVGRVDYGYTF. DNA for the CDR3: TGTGCCAGCAGCCGCCAGGTGGGCAGGGTAGACTATGGCTACACCTTC. The full variable domain, rest sourced from reference TRBV7-8 and TRBJ1-2, is GAGVSQSPRYKVAKRGQDVALRCDPISGHVSLFWYQQALGQGPEFLTYFQNEAQLDKSGLPSDRFFAERPEGSVSTLKIQRTQQEDSAVYLCASSRQVGRVDYGYTFGSGTRLTVV.

With respect to this clone: The junction differs from germline at one of its ends, possibly a read error. The same CDR3 arises from other DNA sequences in this sample as well. This chain connects TRBV9 to TRBJ1-1; perhaps TRBD1 as D (5 bases). CDR3 length: 14 amino acids. Germline lookup yields CDR1 SGDLS and CDR2 YYNGEE. The CDR3 DNA is TGTGCCAGCAGCCCGTCGACGGGGGATACTGAGGCTTTCTTT. This gives the protein CASSPSTGDTEAFF.

CDR3 DNA sequence: TGTGCCAGCAGCCCCAAAATCCAGGGGGAGCAGTACTTC. Its translation is CASSPKIQGEQYF. The chain joins TRBV11-3 to TRBJ2-7, with a possible D match to TRBD1 (6 bases). Germline assignment: CDR1 SGHNT and CDR2 YENEEA. There are 13 residues in the CDR3. V was pared by 5 bases and J by 7 bases, with 15 bases between.

V is TRBV19 and J is TRBJ2-7, with 9 bases lining up with TRBD1. J gave up 2 bases and V 5 bases, and 7 bases lay outside the gene matches. Looked up from germline, CDR1 is LNHDA and CDR2 is SQIVND (reference sequence). The CDR3 runs to 15 residues. The CDR3 sequence: CASSVSGTGTYEQYF. The CDR3 DNA reads TGTGCCAGTAGTGTCTCCGGGACAGGGACCTACGAGCAGTACTTC.

This chain connects TRBV14 to TRBJ1-2; D not certain. CDR1 is SGHDN and CDR2 is FVKESK in the germline V gene. Trimming took off 4 bases at V and 2 bases at J, with 5 bases between the two ends. This CDR3 has 12 residues. In DNA form, the CDR3 reads TGTGCCAGCAGCCCACAGAACTATGGCTACACCTTC. This sequence encodes CASSPQNYGYTF.

This clone was detected once. The chain carries TRBV5-1 and TRBJ1-5; TRBD1 might be the D (5 bases). This CDR3 is 14 amino acids long. Germline V CDR1 and CDR2: SGHRS, YFSETQ. V lost 0 bases, J lost 5 bases, and 9 bases lay in between. The CDR3 sequence is CASSLESRDQPQHF. In DNA, the CDR3 is TGCGCCAGCAGCTTGGAGTCCAGGGATCAGCCCCAGCATTTT.

This chain joins TRBV11-2 and TRBJ2-5, with TRBD2 identical over 13 bases. CDR3 length equals 14 residues. From germline, CDR1 is SGHAT and CDR2 FQNNGV. J was trimmed by 14 bases and V by 5 bases; bases with no gene match: 11. The CDR3 region has the DNA TGTGCCAGCAGCCCAGGGACTAGCGGGGTCCTCCTCTACTTC. Its translation is CASSPGTSGVLLYF.